Listed below are T cell receptor beta chains from one sample, sequenced in a study of shared T cell receptors in the human thymus. TCRdb's table, derived via immunoSEQ multiplex PCR, lists solely in-frame clones and lacks some. The sample yields about 660,000 clones, roughly 90% seen once. The same sample was also studied in work on human thymus T cells.

Sequenced material: thymocytes. The receptors come from a boy under two years old with a congenital heart defect. CDR3s include the opening cysteine and the closing phenylalanine or tryptophan. The D gene is left open where the match is weak. Part of the rows lack a size; the others show once, few, many or a class for expanded clones.

v_gene: TRBV5-6; j_gene: TRBJ2-4; d_gene: .; abundance: .; CDR3aa: CASSFRTSPGAKNIQYF; CDR3nt: TGTGCCAGCAGCTTCCGGACGAGCCCGGGGGCCAAAAACATTCAGTACTTC
v_gene: TRBV10-2; j_gene: TRBJ1-4; d_gene: TRBD1; abundance: .; CDR3aa: CASSESTRQGAWEKLFF; CDR3nt: TGCGCCAGCAGTGAGTCGACGAGGCAGGGGGCGTGGGAAAAACTGTTTTTT
v_gene: TRBV4-3; j_gene: TRBJ2-5; d_gene: TRBD2; abundance: .; CDR3aa: CASSQGSGSSQETQYF; CDR3nt: TGCGCCAGCAGCCAAGGCAGCGGGAGCTCCCAAGAGACCCAGTACTTC
v_gene: TRBV25-1; j_gene: TRBJ1-2; d_gene: .; abundance: .; CDR3aa: CASSEFAPTAPLGGYTF; CDR3nt: TGTGCCAGCAGTGAATTCGCCCCGACAGCGCCCCTCGGGGGCTACACCTTC
v_gene: TRBV4-2; j_gene: TRBJ2-5; d_gene: .; abundance: .; CDR3aa: CASSLKERNRVRFGETQYF; CDR3nt: TGTGCCAGCAGCCTTAAAGAGCGTAACAGGGTACGATTCGGAGAGACCCAGTACTTC
v_gene: TRBV21-1; j_gene: TRBJ2-4; d_gene: .; abundance: .; CDR3aa: CASSPQDRGNIQYF; CDR3nt: TGTGCCAGCAGCCCCCAGGACAGGGGGAACATTCAGTACTTC
v_gene: TRBV30; j_gene: TRBJ2-6; d_gene: .; abundance: .; CDR3aa: CAWSPIEGSGANVLTF; CDR3nt: TGTGCCTGGAGTCCAATAGAGGGCTCTGGGGCCAACGTCCTGACTTTC
v_gene: TRBV14; j_gene: TRBJ2-3; d_gene: TRBD2; abundance: .; CDR3aa: CASSQDQTSGRVTDTQYF; CDR3nt: TGTGCCAGCAGCCAAGATCAGACTAGCGGGAGGGTCACAGATACGCAGTATTTT
v_gene: TRBV9; j_gene: TRBJ2-3; d_gene: TRBD2; abundance: few; CDR3aa: CASSVAGLAGEADTQYF; CDR3nt: TGTGCCAGCAGCGTAGCAGGACTAGCGGGAGAGGCAGATACGCAGTATTTT
v_gene: TRBV5-4; j_gene: TRBJ1-3; d_gene: .; abundance: .; CDR3aa: CASSLEDSHLSGNTIYF; CDR3nt: TGTGCCAGCAGCTTGGAGGACAGCCACCTCTCTGGAAACACCATATATTTT
v_gene: TRBV4-3; j_gene: TRBJ2-3; d_gene: TRBD2; abundance: .; CDR3aa: CASSQGLAVRTDTQYF; CDR3nt: TGCGCCAGCAGCCAAGGGCTAGCGGTCCGCACAGATACGCAGTATTTT
v_gene: TRBV4-2; j_gene: TRBJ2-2; d_gene: TRBD1; abundance: few; CDR3aa: CASRPSLTRDRQNTGELFF; CDR3nt: TGTGCCAGCAGGCCCAGCCTGACCCGGGACAGGCAGAACACCGGGGAGCTGTTTTTT
v_gene: TRBV5-4; j_gene: TRBJ2-2; d_gene: .; abundance: .; CDR3aa: CASSFIGREGLNTGELFF; CDR3nt: TGTGCCAGCAGCTTCATCGGCAGGGAAGGCCTCAACACCGGGGAGCTGTTTTTT